These 12 T cell receptor beta chains share one sample of origin, sequenced in a study of neoadjuvant anti-PD-1 for oral cavity cancer. The assay was immunoSEQ multiplex PCR, and TCRdb's table has in-frame clones only and misses some. The sample lists about 16,000 clones; roughly two thirds were seen once. The sample here was PBMCs, taken before nivolumab (anti-PD-1) treatment. Receptors originate from a person aged 40 to 85 with oral cavity squamous cell carcinoma.

This chain joins TRBV6-1 and TRBJ1-4; D not certain. V lost 6 bases and J lost 11, with 10 bases in between. Germline CDR1 reads MNHNS; CDR2 reads SASEGT. This CDR3 spans 11 amino acids. The CDR3 DNA reads as TGTGCCAGCAGCACAACACTTAAACTGTTTTTT. Encoded protein: CASSTTLKLFF.

The chain is built from TRBV20-1 and TRBJ1-1; D remains unclear. V was clipped by 5 bases and J by 2 bases, with 6 bases between them. The CDR3 totals 11 residues. The V gene's germline CDR1 is DFQATT and CDR2 SNEGSKA (reference sequence). CDR3 in amino acids: CSAPLNTEAFF. The CDR3 nucleotides are TGCAGTGCTCCCCTAAACACTGAAGCTTTCTTT.

DNA of the CDR3: TGTGCCTGGGTGGACATCTCTGGAAACACCATATATTTT. Translated, it gives CAWVDISGNTIYF. This chain uses TRBV30 with TRBJ1-3, with D possibly being TRBD1 (5 bases). This CDR3 contains 13 residues. Germline lookup yields CDR1 GTSNPN and CDR2 SVGIG (reference sequence). V lost 5 bases and J 0 bases, leaving 8 bases between the germline ends.

This clone has a handful of counts. J is TRBJ2-1 and V is TRBV11-3, with 9 bases lining up with TRBD1. The CDR3 covers 16 residues. Germline trimming cut 5 bases from V and 3 bases from J; bases unmatched to any gene: 8. Germline V gene sequence: CDR1 SGHNT, CDR2 YENEEA. The CDR3 sequence: CASSDGGTGHYNEQFF. The CDR3 region has the DNA TGTGCCAGCAGCGACGGGGGGACAGGGCACTACAATGAGCAGTTCTTC.

Only a few counts were recorded for this clone. This chain connects TRBV7-2 to TRBJ2-7; TRBD1 is a possible D gene (6 bases). Trimming removed 1 base at V and 2 bases at J, with 9 bases between. The germline gives CDR1 SGHTA, CDR2 FQGNSA. The CDR3 totals 14 residues. The CDR3 DNA reads TGTGCCAGCAGCTTAGGTCCAGGGGCCTACGAGCAGTACTTC. Protein product: CASSLGPGAYEQYF.

This clone occurred a few times. The chain uses TRBV28 and TRBJ2-1, with D possibly TRBD2 on 6 matching bases. The CDR3 loop spans 13 amino acids. In germline, CDR1 is MDHEN, CDR2 SYDVKM. V lost 3 bases, J lost 6 bases, and 9 bases lay in between. The CDR3 nucleotides read TGTGCCAGCAGTTTTAGACTAGTCAATGAGCAGTTCTTC. It yields the protein CASSFRLVNEQFF.

CDR3 coding DNA: TGTGCCAGCAGCTTAAGAGGGAAGACAGATACGCAGTATTTT. Translated: CASSLRGKTDTQYF. The chain couples TRBV11-3 to TRBJ2-3; a weak D match, TRBD2 (5 bases). The ends were cut back, 2 bases at V and 3 bases at J, with 9 bases in the middle. Germline V gene sequence: CDR1 SGHNT, CDR2 YENEEA. The CDR3 sequence is 14 residues long.

The chain recombines TRBV27 with TRBJ2-7; 7 bases agree with TRBD1. The CDR3 is 14 residues long. The V segment lost 5 bases and the J segment 1 base; nucleotides outside the gene matches: 5. Germline CDR1 reads MNHEY; CDR2 reads SMNVEV (reference sequence). CDR3 nucleotide sequence: TGTGCCAGCAGTCCGACAGGGTATTCCTACGAGCAGTACTTC. Its translation is CASSPTGYSYEQYF.

The V and J genes are TRBV9 and TRBJ2-5; the match to TRBD2 covers 10 bases. This CDR3 has 14 residues. V was clipped by 7 bases and J by 6 bases; unmatched bases: 9. Germline CDR1 reads SGDLS; CDR2 reads YYNGEE. CDR3 sequence reads: CASLKAGGPKTQYF. CDR3 in DNA: TGTGCCAGCCTTAAAGCGGGAGGGCCAAAGACCCAGTACTTC.

The chain couples TRBV30 to TRBJ2-1, with a possible D match to TRBD1 (5 bases). The V end lost 0 bases, the J end lost 8 bases, and 11 bases lay between the germline ends. The germline V gene encodes CDR1 GTSNPN and CDR2 SVGIG (reference sequence). This CDR3 is built from 13 residues. The CDR3 region is CAWSVRWGHEQFF. The CDR3 nucleotides are TGTGCCTGGAGTGTACGGTGGGGCCATGAGCAGTTCTTC.

The J gene is TRBJ2-5, the V gene TRBV5-1; 9 bases map to TRBD1. This CDR3 is built from 15 residues. V shed 4 bases, J shed 5 bases, and the junction held 9 bases outside the gene matches. CDR1 is SGHRS, CDR2 YFSETQ, per germline. The CDR3 DNA reads as TGCGCCAGCAGCCCCCCTTTCGGGACAGGGGAGACCCAGTACTTC. Its translation: CASSPPFGTGETQYF.

V is TRBV10-3 and J is TRBJ2-5; 11 bases match TRBD2. Germline V gives CDR1 ENHRY, CDR2 SYGVKD. After removal of 2 bases from V and 4 bases from J, the junction contained 6 bases not matched to a gene. The CDR3 contains 16 residues. CDR3 sequence: CAISEGGTSGPETQYF. DNA for the CDR3: TGTGCCATCAGTGAGGGGGGGACTAGCGGACCAGAGACCCAGTACTTC.